These 32 T cell receptor beta chains were sequenced from one sample in a study of blood T cell repertoires in COVID-19. The data were produced by immunoSEQ multiplex PCR, yet TCRdb's version contains in-frame clones alone and is incomplete. The profile covers over 150,000 clones, with under 85% appearing a single time and 6.5% to 7.5% taken by the ten largest. Input material: peripheral blood. The origin of the receptors is a man aged 80 or over with COVID-19, enrolled during active disease.

The chain uses TRBV2 and TRBJ2-5, with D perhaps TRBD2 (6 bases). V was cut by 4 bases and J by 5 bases, with 14 bases left in between. Germline V gene sequence: CDR1 SNHLY, CDR2 FYNNEI. This CDR3 is 14 amino acids long. The CDR3 DNA reads as TGTGCCAGCAGTGCGTTTTCCCGGGAGGAGACCCAGTACTTC. As protein: CASSAFSREETQYF.

The chain uses TRBV11-2 and TRBJ1-6; 7 nucleotides agree with TRBD1. The CDR3 runs 14 residues. Germline CDR1 and CDR2: SGHAT and FQNNGV. The trim removed 5 bases at V and 9 bases at J, leaving 7 bases unmatched. The CDR3 spells CASSRQGGGSPLHF. CDR3 bases: TGTGCCAGCAGCCGACAGGGAGGAGGTTCACCCCTCCACTTT.

This chain links TRBV18 with TRBJ2-3; D perhaps matches TRBD1 (6 bases). The ends were cut back, 3 bases at V and 0 bases at J, with 10 bases in the middle. Germline assignment: CDR1 KGHSH and CDR2 LQKENI. This CDR3 is 15 amino acids long. Here the CDR3 reads CASSPRGSSTDTQYF. CDR3 nucleotides: TGTGCCAGCTCACCGAGGGGGTCTAGCACAGATACGCAGTATTTT.

Of note for this clone: The junction does not match germline at one end; this may be a read error. V usage is TRBV5-5 and J usage is TRBJ1-6, with D hard to call. There are 14 residues in the CDR3. From germline, CDR1 is SGHKS and CDR2 YYEKEE (reference sequence). CDR3 in amino acids: CASSVGGLNLPLHF. CDR3 bases: TGTGCCAGCAGCGTCGGCGGCCTAAATTTACCCCTCCACTTT.

The table lists this clone with a count of one. This chain joins TRBV15 and TRBJ1-5, with 7 bases aligning to TRBD1. CDR1 is LNHNV and CDR2 is YYDKDF in the germline V gene (reference sequence). The V gene end was trimmed by 2 bases and the J gene end by 9 bases; junction bases not matched to a gene: 10. The CDR3 consists of 15 residues. CDR3 loop: CATSRSPGGDRPQHF. The CDR3 bases are TGTGCCACCAGCAGATCACCAGGGGGAGACAGGCCCCAGCATTTT.

The chain has TRBV10-3 and TRBJ1-2, with unresolved D. The CDR3 runs to 14 residues. The germline V gene has CDR1 ENHRY and CDR2 SYGVKD. The germline V and J ends were trimmed by 8 bases and 0 bases, with 13 bases remaining between them. The DNA of the CDR3 is TGTGCCATCGGAAAGGAGGGCGCTAACTATGGCTACACCTTC. Encoded protein: CAIGKEGANYGYTF.

The gene calls are TRBV18 and TRBJ1-4, with D uncertain. Germline CDR1 is KGHSH and CDR2 is LQKENI. The length of the CDR3 is 13 residues. Deletions cut 3 bases from V and 8 bases from J, with 10 bases between. CDR3 loop: CASSPGSGEKLFF. CDR3 nucleotides: TGTGCCAGCTCACCTGGCTCGGGAGAAAAACTGTTTTTT.

The rearrangement uses TRBV5-1 and TRBJ1-2; 8 bases are a match to TRBD1. Trimming took 0 bases from V and 6 from J; bases not matched to a gene: 4. This CDR3 spans 14 amino acids. CDR1 and CDR2 from the germline V gene are SGHRS and YFSETQ. CDR3 in DNA: TGCGCCAGCAGCTTGGATCAGGGGGCAAATGGCTACACCTTC. Protein product: CASSLDQGANGYTF. Full variable domain (missing parts from reference TRBV5-1 and TRBJ1-2): KAGVTQTPRYLIKTRGQQVTLSCSPISGHRSVSWYQQTPGQGLQFLFEYFSETQRNKGNFPGRFSGRQFSNSRSEMNVSTLELGDSALYLCASSLDQGANGYTFGSGTRLTVV.

The V call is TRBV5-1, the J call TRBJ2-2, with 10 bases identical to TRBD2. With V trimmed by 4 bases and J by 1 base, 7 bases remained unmatched. The CDR3 is made up of 17 amino acids. Germline V gene data show CDR1 as SGHRS and CDR2 as YFSETQ. The chain's CDR3 is CASSAGSGGMNTGELFF. The CDR3, as DNA: TGCGCCAGCAGCGCCGGTAGCGGGGGGATGAACACCGGGGAGCTGTTTTTT.

V gene TRBV19 combines with J gene TRBJ2-5; D perhaps matches TRBD1 (5 bases). Germline CDR1 and CDR2: LNHDA and SQIVND (reference sequence). V was trimmed by 3 bases and J by 4 bases, leaving 12 bases between them. The CDR3 consists of 14 residues. The CDR3 loop reads CASSMAGIGETQYF. CDR3 bases: TGTGCCAGTAGTATGGCAGGGATCGGAGAGACCCAGTACTTC.

This chain joins TRBV6-6 and TRBJ1-1; TRBD1 matches at 10 bases. V dropped 5 bases and J dropped 1; count of bases not matched to a gene: 13. Germline V gives CDR1 MNHNY, CDR2 SVGAGI (reference sequence). CDR3 length equals 18 residues. CDR3 sequence reads: CASSRPRDRGVWNTEAFF. In DNA, the CDR3 is TGTGCCAGCAGTCGTCCCCGGGACAGGGGAGTATGGAACACTGAAGCTTTCTTT.

This chain links TRBV5-1 with TRBJ2-2; TRBD1 matches 9 bases. This CDR3 has 15 residues. The germline gives CDR1 SGHRS, CDR2 YFSETQ. V shed 7 bases, J shed 4 bases, and the junction held 8 bases outside the gene matches. The CDR3 sequence: CASSRTGDFTGELFF. CDR3 sequence (DNA): TGCGCCAGCTCCCGGACAGGGGACTTCACCGGGGAGCTGTTTTTT.

This clone appeared once. This chain links TRBV11-3 with TRBJ2-3; 7 nucleotides match TRBD2. CDR1 is SGHNT and CDR2 is YENEEA in the germline V gene. CDR3 length: 12 amino acids. Germline trimming cut 1 base from V and 10 bases from J; bases unmatched to any gene: 2. The CDR3 coding sequence is TGTGCCAGCAGCTTAGGGGGGGGAGCGCAGTATTTT. This sequence encodes CASSLGGGAQYF.

This chain uses TRBV18 with TRBJ1-1, with D possibly being TRBD1 (5 bases). Germline CDR1 and CDR2: KGHSH and LQKENI. There are 13 residues in the CDR3. V was clipped by 3 bases and J by 8 bases, with 13 bases between them. For the CDR3, the DNA is TGTGCCAGCTCACCCCTGACCCGGGGGGAAGCTTTCTTT. Protein: CASSPLTRGEAFF.

This clone occurred many times. The rearrangement uses TRBV19 and TRBJ2-2; TRBD1 is a possible D gene (6 bases). Germline CDR1 is LNHDA and CDR2 is SQIVND (reference sequence). This CDR3 is 13 amino acids long. Deletions cut 7 bases from V and 4 bases from J, with 10 bases between. This CDR3 reads CASTTGRTGELFF. The CDR3 DNA follows: TGTGCCAGTACCACAGGGCGCACCGGGGAGCTGTTTTTT. The full variable domain, its missing parts supplied by reference TRBV19 and TRBJ2-2, is DGGITQSPKYLFRKEGQNVTLSCEQNLNHDAMYWYRQDPGQGLRLIYYSQIVNDFQKGDIAEGYSVSREKKESFPLTVTSAQKNPTAFYLCASTTGRTGELFFGEGSRLTVL.

The table lists this clone with a count of one. The CDR3 reads CASSVVSSSYNEQFF. Here the CDR3 DNA reads TGTGCCAGCAGCGTAGTGTCTAGCTCCTACAATGAGCAGTTCTTC. The rearrangement uses TRBV9 and TRBJ2-1; D not resolved. The ends were cut back, 0 bases at V and 0 bases at J, with 7 bases in the middle. Germline V gives CDR1 SGDLS, CDR2 YYNGEE. This CDR3 spans 15 amino acids.

As regards this clone: Other nucleotide sequences in the sample specify the same CDR3. The gene calls are TRBV24-1 and TRBJ2-3; no reliable D call. The CDR3 consists of 13 residues. Germline CDR1 and CDR2: KGHDR and SFDVKD. The ends were cut back, 1 base at V and 3 bases at J, with 4 bases in the middle. CDR3 amino acids: CATSDFGTDTQYF. As DNA, the CDR3 is TGTGCCACCAGTGATTTCGGGACAGATACGCAGTATTTT.

The chain has TRBV6-5 and TRBJ1-2; tentatively, D is TRBD1 (5 bases). In germline, CDR1 is MNHEY, CDR2 SVGAGI. The CDR3 loop spans 12 amino acids. CDR3 bases: TGTGCAGGGCGGGAGGGGAACTATGGCTACACCTTC. This translates into CAGREGNYGYTF.

This chain connects TRBV3-1 (or the pseudogene TRBV3-2) to TRBJ1-2, with D perhaps matching TRBD1 (5 bases). Deletions cut 2 bases from V and 4 bases from J, with 17 bases between. Germline V lookup: CDR1 LGHDT, CDR2 YNNKEL (reference sequence). CDR3 size: 16 residues. The CDR3 loop is CASSQTAPGWAYGYTF. CDR3 DNA: TGTGCCAGCAGCCAAACGGCCCCAGGGTGGGCCTATGGCTACACCTTC.

The V gene is TRBV5-4, the J gene TRBJ1-6; D is perhaps TRBD1 (6 bases). Germline CDR1 SGHNT, CDR2 YYREEE (reference sequence). The CDR3 loop spans 14 amino acids. Deletions cut 4 bases from V and 5 bases from J, with 10 bases between. Here the CDR3 reads CASSQQGDNSPLHF. The CDR3 DNA reads TGTGCCAGCAGCCAACAGGGAGATAATTCACCCCTCCACTTT.

The chain uses TRBV4-2 and TRBJ1-2, with 7 positions matching TRBD1. J was trimmed by 4 bases and V by 0 bases; bases with no gene match: 5. Germline CDR1 and CDR2: LGHNA and YNFKEQ. The CDR3 runs 15 residues. The CDR3 region has the DNA TGTGCCAGCAGCCAAGAAGGACAGGATCCCTATGGCTACACCTTC. Its translation is CASSQEGQDPYGYTF.

V and J are TRBV7-2 and TRBJ2-7, with a tentative D call TRBD2 (6 bases). V lost 1 base and J lost 3, with 10 bases in between. The CDR3 length is 14 residues. Germline V lookup: CDR1 SGHTA, CDR2 FQGNSA. Written as DNA, the CDR3 is TGTGCCAGCAGCTTAGGGAGGGGAATCTACGAGCAGTACTTC. Translation gives CASSLGRGIYEQYF.

The J gene is TRBJ2-1, the V gene TRBV4-1; 9 bases align to TRBD2. The CDR3 covers 15 residues. Germline V gene sequence: CDR1 MGHRA, CDR2 YSYEKL. Trimming removed 0 bases from V and 9 bases from J; junction bases left unmatched: 6. The CDR3 DNA reads TGCGCCAGCAGCCAAGATGGGGCGGGGGGGCTTGAGCAGTTCTTC. Residues: CASSQDGAGGLEQFF.

The rearrangement uses TRBV5-4 and TRBJ2-3; 11 positions agree with TRBD2. The junction had 4 bases not matched to a gene; V was cut back by 0 bases and J by 7 bases. This CDR3 comprises 15 residues. Germline lookup yields CDR1 SGHNT and CDR2 YYREEE (reference sequence). The CDR3 is CASSLGLAGPNTQYF. Written as DNA, the CDR3 is TGTGCCAGCAGCTTGGGACTAGCGGGGCCCAATACGCAGTATTTT.

This chain connects TRBV6-6 to TRBJ2-3; TRBD1 agrees at 8 bases. CDR3 size: 15 residues. Trimming took 3 bases from V and 6 from J; bases not matched to a gene: 8. CDR1 and CDR2 (germline): MNHNY, SVGAGI (reference sequence). The CDR3 is CASSYQGAVWDTQYF. The CDR3 nucleotides are TGTGCCAGCAGTTATCAGGGGGCAGTTTGGGATACGCAGTATTTT.

The chain joins TRBV9 to TRBJ1-6; 7 bases are a match to TRBD1. V was clipped by 3 bases and J by 5 bases; unmatched bases: 5. Germline V lookup: CDR1 SGDLS, CDR2 YYNGEE. The CDR3 contains 15 residues. The CDR3: CASSGPGQNNSPLHF. The CDR3 DNA is TGTGCCAGCAGCGGACCGGGACAGAATAATTCACCCCTCCACTTT. Full variable domain (remainder filled in from reference TRBV9 and TRBJ1-6): DSGVTQTPKHLITATGQRVTLRCSPRSGDLSVYWYQQSLDQGLQFLIQYYNGEERAKGNILERFSAQQFPDLHSELNLSSLELGDSALYFCASSGPGQNNSPLHFGNGTRLTVT.

This chain connects TRBV4-1 to TRBJ1-6, with a weak D call TRBD1 (5 bases). V lost 0 bases, J lost 6 bases, and 18 bases lay in between. The CDR3 extends over 18 amino acids. CDR1 and CDR2 from the germline V gene are MGHRA and YSYEKL. CDR3 loop: CASSQDLGVSARNSPLHF. The CDR3 DNA reads as TGCGCCAGCAGCCAAGATCTAGGGGTTTCGGCTCGTAATTCACCCCTCCACTTT.

This chain uses TRBV28 with TRBJ2-1; TRBD1 agrees at 9 bases. The CDR3 has 11 amino acids. V shed 5 bases, J shed 16 bases, and the junction held 6 bases outside the gene matches. Germline-derived CDR1 and CDR2 are MDHEN and SYDVKM. CDR3 amino acids: CASSDRDRDFF. DNA of the CDR3: TGTGCCAGCAGTGACCGGGACAGGGACTTCTTC.

This sequence joins TRBV11-3 and TRBJ1-1; TRBD1 agrees at 8 bases. The CDR3 extends over 13 amino acids. Germline V gene data show CDR1 as SGHNT and CDR2 as YENEEA. Trimming at V came to 5 bases and at J to 7 bases, leaving 6 bases not matched to a gene. In DNA, the CDR3 is TGTGCCAGCAGCCCGGACAGGGTTAATGAAGCTTTCTTT. Translating gives CASSPDRVNEAFF.

V gene TRBV28 combines with J gene TRBJ2-7, with 9 bases lining up with TRBD1. Germline-derived CDR1 and CDR2 are MDHEN and SYDVKM. The V segment lost 5 bases and the J segment 4 bases; nucleotides outside the gene matches: 6. The CDR3 is made up of 14 amino acids. CDR3 in amino acids: CASSAGTGPYEQYF. In DNA form, the CDR3 reads TGTGCCAGCAGTGCCGGGACAGGGCCGTACGAGCAGTACTTC.

This chain connects TRBV6-1 to TRBJ2-3, with D uncertain. This CDR3 has 12 amino acids. CDR1 is MNHNS, CDR2 SASEGT, per germline. Trimming stripped 2 bases from V and 5 bases from J, with 5 bases between. The CDR3 bases are TGTGCCAGCAGTGAATCGGGAGATACGCAGTATTTT. This encodes CASSESGDTQYF.

This clone appeared once. V is TRBV23-1 and J is TRBJ2-3; TRBD2 agrees at 10 bases. TRBV23-1 is given ORF status, its function remaining uncertain. CDR3 length: 19 residues. The ends lost 0 bases at V and 1 base at J; junction bases unmatched: 10. The CDR3 DNA follows: TGCGCCAGCAGTCAATCGCGAGTTCTAGCGGGGGACGGCACAGATACGCAGTATTTT. It translates to CASSQSRVLAGDGTDTQYF.